The 2 T cell receptor beta chains below were found in one sample sequenced in a study of shared clonotypes between healthy human individuals. The method was immunoSEQ multiplex PCR; TCRdb's version includes in-frame clones alone and lacks a portion of them. Of about 2.5 million clones in the sample, 85% to 95% are singletons; the top ten hold roughly 0.34%. The sample was naive CD4+ T cells from PBMCs. Indicated subset: CD45RA+ positively selected. These receptors all stem from a man between 18 and 35 years old in good health. Some clones in this sample may be carry-over from other donors' samples.

Comments on this clone: The sample has other DNA sequences that encode this CDR3 too. The chain joins TRBV18 to TRBJ2-7, with 12 bases lining up with TRBD1. After removal of 3 bases from V and 7 bases from J, the junction contained 7 bases not matched to a gene. The CDR3 extends over 15 amino acids. CDR1 KGHSH and CDR2 LQKENI come from the germline V gene. CDR3 residues: CASSPPGQGAGEQYF. CDR3 nucleotide sequence: TGTGCCAGCTCACCGCCGGGACAGGGGGCGGGAGAGCAGTACTTC.

The V and J genes are TRBV29-1 and TRBJ2-7, with TRBD2 matching 11 bases. Per germline, CDR1 SQVTM and CDR2 ANQGSEA. Germline trimming cut 6 bases from V and 0 bases from J; bases unmatched to any gene: 7. This CDR3 has 15 amino acids. CDR3 bases: TGCAGCGTGTGGACCGGGACTAGCGGCTCCTACGAGCAGTACTTC. It codes for CSVWTGTSGSYEQYF.